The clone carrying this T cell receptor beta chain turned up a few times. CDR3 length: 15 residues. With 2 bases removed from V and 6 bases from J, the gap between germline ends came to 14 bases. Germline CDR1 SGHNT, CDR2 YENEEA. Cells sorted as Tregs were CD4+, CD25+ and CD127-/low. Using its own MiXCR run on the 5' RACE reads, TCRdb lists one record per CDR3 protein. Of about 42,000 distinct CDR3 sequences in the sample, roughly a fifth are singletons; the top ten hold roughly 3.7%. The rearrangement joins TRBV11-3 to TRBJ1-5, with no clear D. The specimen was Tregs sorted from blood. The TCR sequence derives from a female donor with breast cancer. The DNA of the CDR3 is TGTGCCAGCAGCTTAACCCCCTGGTTGGCTCAGCCCCAGCATTTT. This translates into CASSLTPWLAQPQHF.